The subject of this entry is one T cell receptor (beta chain). This sample is part of a study of control samples from healthy donors and cancer patients. The CDR3 sequence is 13 residues long. Germline values: CDR1 MNHEY, CDR2 SVGAGI. V lost 6 bases and J lost 3, with 8 bases in between. Profiled with immunoSEQ multiplex PCR; TCRdb holds only in-frame clones, not every one. The sample lists 60,000 to 65,000 clones; 65% to 90% were seen once. The chain is built from TRBV6-5 and TRBJ2-2; unclear D gene. The sequence derives from a man aged 35-49 years in good health. Sequencing was performed on blood. In nucleotides, the CDR3 is TGTGCCAGCAGAGGCAGAGACACCGGGGAGCTGTTTTTT. Protein sequence: CASRGRDTGELFF.